Below are 9 T cell receptor beta chains sequenced from a single sample in a study of T cell responses to AZD1222 COVID-19 vaccine. The data were produced by immunoSEQ multiplex PCR, yet TCRdb's version contains in-frame clones alone and is incomplete. Of about 79,000 clones in the sample, about 84% are singletons; the top ten hold under 25%. Sequenced material: peripheral blood, taken on day 0 of AZD1222 vaccination. Source of these receptors: an adult in good health.

J is TRBJ2-1 and V is TRBV7-9; perhaps D is TRBD1 or TRBD2 (5 bases each). The CDR3 has 14 amino acids. V lost 4 bases, J lost 9 bases, and 16 bases lay in between. The germline gives CDR1 SEHNR, CDR2 FQNEAQ (reference sequence). CDR3 amino acids: CASSWGSLEAEQFF. The CDR3 coding sequence is TGTGCCAGCAGCTGGGGGTCACTAGAGGCTGAGCAGTTCTTC.

This chain joins TRBV11-1 and TRBJ2-7, with 7 positions matching TRBD1. This CDR3 spans 15 amino acids. The germline V gene encodes CDR1 SGHAT and CDR2 FQDESV (reference sequence). V shed 4 bases, J shed 1 base, and the junction held 7 bases outside the gene matches. The CDR3 DNA is TGTGCCAGCAGCTCCCGGGACAGCCCGTCCTACGAGCAGTACTTC. Encoded protein: CASSSRDSPSYEQYF.

V usage is TRBV9 and J usage is TRBJ1-4, with 8 bases matching TRBD1. After removal of 1 base from V and 8 bases from J, the junction contained 7 bases not matched to a gene. Germline loops: CDR1 SGDLS, CDR2 YYNGEE. CDR3 length: 15 residues. CDR3 sequence (DNA): TGTGCCAGCAGCGTATTCAGGGGGCTCGGGGAAAAACTGTTTTTT. Its translation: CASSVFRGLGEKLFF.

The rearrangement uses TRBV24-1 and TRBJ2-2; 9 nucleotides agree with TRBD1. Germline CDR1 KGHDR, CDR2 SFDVKD. The CDR3 covers 14 residues. Trimming at V came to 5 bases and at J to 4 bases, leaving 1 base not matched to a gene. CDR3 amino acids: CATSGTGATGELFF. CDR3 nucleotide sequence: TGTGCCACCAGTGGGACAGGGGCCACCGGGGAGCTGTTTTTT.

The V gene is TRBV28, the J gene TRBJ1-5; no reliable D call. Germline V gene data show CDR1 as MDHEN and CDR2 as SYDVKM. The V end was cut by 8 bases, the J end by 3 bases, with 11 bases between. CDR3 length equals 13 residues. CDR3: CASDRATNQPQHF. Written as DNA, the CDR3 is TGTGCCAGCGACCGGGCCACCAATCAGCCCCAGCATTTT.

The chain couples TRBV19 to TRBJ1-5; 7 nucleotides line up with TRBD1. The junction had 6 bases not matched to a gene; V was cut back by 0 bases and J by 4 bases. Germline V gene data show CDR1 as LNHDA and CDR2 as SQIVND (reference sequence). The CDR3 spans 16 residues. CDR3 in amino acids: CASSIEVTGPNQPQHF. DNA for the CDR3: TGTGCCAGTAGTATAGAGGTGACAGGGCCAAATCAGCCCCAGCATTTT.

The chain joins TRBV27 to TRBJ1-5, with 10 positions matching TRBD1. The CDR3 sequence is 18 residues long. Germline loops: CDR1 MNHEY, CDR2 SMNVEV (reference sequence). Losses at the gene ends were 2 bases for V and 5 bases for J; bases not matched to a gene: 12. The chain's CDR3 is CASSLRGKTGGRHQPQHF. The CDR3 nucleotides are TGTGCCAGCAGTTTAAGGGGAAAGACAGGGGGCCGCCATCAGCCCCAGCATTTT.

The J gene is TRBJ2-1, the V gene TRBV6-1; TRBD2 agrees at 7 bases. The ends lost 2 bases at V and 8 bases at J; junction bases unmatched: 6. The CDR3 is made up of 14 amino acids. Looked up from germline, CDR1 is MNHNS and CDR2 is SASEGT. CDR3 coding DNA: TGTGCCAGCAGTGAAAGGGAGGGCCCCGATGAGCAGTTCTTC. Encoded protein: CASSEREGPDEQFF.

The V gene is TRBV5-6, the J gene TRBJ1-2, with no clear D. V was trimmed by 4 bases and J by 8 bases, leaving 15 bases between them. Germline-derived CDR1 and CDR2 are SGHDT and YYEEEE. CDR3 length equals 13 residues. CDR3 in amino acids: CASSAREREGYTF. The CDR3 DNA is TGTGCCAGCAGCGCCCGGGAAAGGGAGGGCTACACCTTC.